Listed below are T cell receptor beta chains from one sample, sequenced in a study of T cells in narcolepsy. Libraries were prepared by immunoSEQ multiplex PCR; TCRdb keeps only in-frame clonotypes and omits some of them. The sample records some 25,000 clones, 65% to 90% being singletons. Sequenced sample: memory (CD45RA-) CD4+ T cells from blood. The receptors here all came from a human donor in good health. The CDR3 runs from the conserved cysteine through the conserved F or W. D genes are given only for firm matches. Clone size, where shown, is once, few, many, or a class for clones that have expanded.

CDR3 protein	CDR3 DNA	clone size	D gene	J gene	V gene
CASSPVGFGQFF	TGTGCCAGCAGCCCGGTGGGGTTTGGGCAGTTCTTC	-	-	TRBJ2-1	TRBV14
CASSEGLAGGETRYF	TGTGCCAGCAGCGAGGGACTAGCGGGAGGTGAGACCCGGTACTTC	-	TRBD2	TRBJ2-5	TRBV7-9
CASSLGDRGFNEQYF	TGTGCCAGCAGCTTGGGGGACAGGGGGTTCAACGAGCAGTACTTC	-	TRBD1	TRBJ2-7	TRBV11-2
CASSAGTRPTDTQYF	TGTGCCAGCAGCGCAGGGACTAGACCCACAGATACGCAGTATTTT	once	TRBD2	TRBJ2-3	TRBV11-2
CSARTGEKLFF	TGCAGTGCTAGAACTGGGGAAAAACTGTTTTTT	-	-	TRBJ1-4	TRBV20-1
CASSLAASGRDEQFF	TGCGCCAGCAGCTTGGCGGCTAGCGGGAGGGATGAGCAGTTCTTC	-	TRBD2	TRBJ2-1	TRBV5-1
CASTYEGQGSGYTF	TGTGCCAGCACCTACGAAGGGCAGGGGAGCGGCTACACCTTC	once	-	TRBJ1-2	TRBV6-6
CASSQTLGLAGGELFF	TGTGCCAGCAGTCAAACTCTGGGACTAGCGGGCGGGGAGCTGTTTTTT	once	TRBD2	TRBJ2-2	TRBV7-9
CASSSRLAGGRAYEQYF	TGTGCCAGCAGCTCCCGACTAGCGGGAGGTCGGGCCTACGAGCAGTACTTC	few	TRBD2	TRBJ2-7	TRBV11-2
CASSFWGGRKGNQPQHF	TGTGCCAGCAGCTTTTGGGGAGGTAGGAAGGGCAATCAGCCCCAGCATTTT	-	-	TRBJ1-5	TRBV5-8
CASSEAKGFQPQHF	TGTGCCAGCAGTGAAGCTAAAGGGTTCCAGCCCCAGCATTTT	-	-	TRBJ1-5	TRBV10-3
CASSPDRVNTEAFF	TGTGCCAGCAGCCCCGACAGGGTGAACACTGAAGCTTTCTTT	-	TRBD1	TRBJ1-1	TRBV7-2
CASSLRGWVNYEQYF	TGTGCCAGCAGTTTAAGGGGATGGGTGAACTACGAACAGTACTTC	once	-	TRBJ2-5	TRBV28
CASSLQQTQPQHF	TGTGCCAGCAGTTTACAGCAGACCCAGCCCCAGCATTTT	-	-	TRBJ1-5	TRBV6-6
CASSLVSSSGTQYF	TGTGCCAGCAGCTTGGTTTCTTCGAGTGGGACCCAGTACTTC	-	-	TRBJ2-5	TRBV5-4
CASSLGISQTDTQYF	TGTGCCAGCAGCTTAGGGATTAGCCAAACAGATACGCAGTATTTT	-	-	TRBJ2-3	TRBV7-9
CASRQGARGYTF	TGTGCCAGCAGACAAGGGGCCAGGGGCTACACCTTC	-	-	TRBJ1-2	TRBV27